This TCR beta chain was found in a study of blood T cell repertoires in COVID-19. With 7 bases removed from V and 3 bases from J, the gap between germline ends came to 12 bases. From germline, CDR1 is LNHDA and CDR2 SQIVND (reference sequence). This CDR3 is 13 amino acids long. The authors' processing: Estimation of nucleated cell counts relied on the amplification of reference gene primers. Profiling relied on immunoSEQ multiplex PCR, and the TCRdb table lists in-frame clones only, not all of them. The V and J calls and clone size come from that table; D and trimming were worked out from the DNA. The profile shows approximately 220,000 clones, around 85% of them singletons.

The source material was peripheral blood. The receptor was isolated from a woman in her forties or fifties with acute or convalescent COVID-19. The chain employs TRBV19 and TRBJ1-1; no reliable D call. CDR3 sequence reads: CASKYGVYTEAFF. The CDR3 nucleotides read TGTGCCAGTAAATACGGGGTTTACACTGAAGCTTTCTTT.